The T cell receptor beta chain under discussion was sequenced for a study of early T cells in non-severe SARS-CoV-2 infection. Via MiXCR, TCRdb re-called the 5' RACE reads, giving one row per CDR3 protein. The top ten clones hold 13% of a sample with 50,000 to 60,000 distinct CDR3 sequences, approximately 10% of them seen once. V dropped 4 bases and J dropped 0 bases, with 11 bases sitting between them. The CDR3 has 14 residues. Germline CDR1 and CDR2: DFQATT and SNEGSKA (reference sequence). The chain carries TRBV20-1 and TRBJ2-3; TRBD2 is a possible D gene (6 bases). This sequence originates from an adult who was a healthcare worker with PCR-confirmed SARS-CoV-2 infection or an uninfected control (not recorded which). Sequencing was performed on whole blood. The CDR3 DNA follows: TGCAGTGCTATTGACGGGACTAGCACAGATACGCAGTATTTT. It is translated as CSAIDGTSTDTQYF.